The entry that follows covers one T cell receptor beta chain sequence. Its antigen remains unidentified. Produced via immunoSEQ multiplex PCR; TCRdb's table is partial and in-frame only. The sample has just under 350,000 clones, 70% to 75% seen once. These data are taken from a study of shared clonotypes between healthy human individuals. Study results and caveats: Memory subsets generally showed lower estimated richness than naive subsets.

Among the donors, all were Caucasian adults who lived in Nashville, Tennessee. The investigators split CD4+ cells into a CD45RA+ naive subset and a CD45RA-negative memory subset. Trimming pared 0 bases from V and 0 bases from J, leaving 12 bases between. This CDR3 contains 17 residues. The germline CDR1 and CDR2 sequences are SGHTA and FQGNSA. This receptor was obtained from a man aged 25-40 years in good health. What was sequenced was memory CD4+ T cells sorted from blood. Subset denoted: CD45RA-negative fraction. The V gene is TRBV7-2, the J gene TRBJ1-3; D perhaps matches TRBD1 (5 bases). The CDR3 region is CASSLAGTSHSGNTIYF. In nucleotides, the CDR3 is TGTGCCAGCAGCTTAGCCGGGACCTCTCACTCTGGAAACACCATATATTTT.